This TCR beta chain was found in a study of blood T cell repertoires in COVID-19. In the original analysis: Scientists estimated how many nucleated cells there were by amplifying reference gene primers. Assay used: immunoSEQ multiplex PCR; TCRdb lists only in-frame clones, some missing. V and J calls and clone size come straight from that table; D and trimming were deduced from the DNA. The repertoire holds approximately 99,000 clones, with almost 90% as singletons. In Seattle, patients joined the study during active infection and were tracked longitudinally. Trimming at V came to 4 bases and at J to 1 base, leaving 8 bases not matched to a gene. Germline CDR1 LGHDT, CDR2 YNNKEL (reference sequence). This CDR3 region has 17 residues.

The TCR originated in a man aged 50 to 59 with COVID-19, enrolled during active disease. Sequencing used peripheral blood. This chain uses TRBV3-1 (or the pseudogene TRBV3-2) with TRBJ1-5; 9 nucleotides align to TRBD1. CDR3 DNA: TGTGCCAGCAGCCCCAGCCGGACAGGGGCCAGCAATCAGCCCCAGCATTTT. Its translation: CASSPSRTGASNQPQHF.